This TCR beta chain was obtained from a study of T cell responses to AZD1222 COVID-19 vaccine. Study findings and constraints: Within unmutated variant regions lay the reported targets of nearly half of spike-specific TCRs. Donors skewed white British and female; clonal diversity was possibly underestimated. Spike was spanned by vaccine-associated CD4 TCRs, with dominance at 160-218 and 743-854. Every sample of the repertoires postdated the peak T cell response.

Trimming removed 11 bases from V and 4 bases from J, with 15 bases in between. Looked up from germline, CDR1 is LNHNV and CDR2 is YYDKDF (reference sequence). The CDR3 contains 13 residues. Assay used: immunoSEQ multiplex PCR; TCRdb lists only in-frame clones, some missing. The sample gives about 120,000 clones, 80% to 90% of which show up once; just under 9.5% is in the top ten. A word on this clone: The antigen remains unidentified.

The chain employs TRBV15 and TRBJ1-3; D might be TRBD1 (5 bases). Here the sequenced sample was peripheral blood, taken on day 0 of AZD1222 vaccination. The origin of this receptor is an adult in good health. The CDR3 loop reads CASWSGPGNTIYF. The CDR3 DNA is TGTGCCTCCTGGTCGGGGCCGGGAAACACCATATATTTT.